The 3 T cell receptor beta chains listed next were all sequenced from one sample in a study of Graves' ophthalmopathy and Graves' hyperthyroidism. Amplification of the TCR beta CDR3 regions used RNA transcripts (as template). RT-PCR in the first round used HTBI primers; a second-round multiplex PCR followed. TCRdb fed the multiplex PCR reads into MiXCR, producing one record per CDR3 protein. The sample includes about 500,000 distinct CDR3 sequences, approximately 15% of them seen just once. Material for sequencing was blood. These receptors were collected from a woman aged 25 to 39 with Graves' ophthalmopathy.

This clonotype was counted ten times or more. The rearrangement joins TRBV20-1 to TRBJ2-5; D is undetermined. The germline CDR1 and CDR2 sequences are DFQATT and SNEGSKA (reference sequence). V lost 3 bases to trimming and J lost 1 base, with 3 bases between them. CDR3 length equals 11 residues. The CDR3, as DNA: TGCAGTGCTAGCGCCCAAGAGACCCAGTACTTC. The encoded protein is CSASAQETQYF.

The chain links TRBV13 to TRBJ2-3; D is uncertain. CDR3 length: 15 amino acids. Per germline, CDR1 PRHDT and CDR2 FYEKMQ (reference sequence). Trimming cost V 5 bases and J 5 bases, with 17 bases left between them. This CDR3 is CASSPSWSGLDTQYF. CDR3 bases: TGTGCCAGCAGCCCCTCCTGGTCTGGATTAGATACGCAGTATTTT. Drawing the rest from reference TRBV13 and TRBJ2-3, the complete variable domain is AAGVIQSPRHLIKEKRETATLKCYPIPRHDTVYWYQQGPGQDPQFLISFYEKMQSDKGSIPDRFSAQQFSDYHSELNMSSLELGDSALYFCASSPSWSGLDTQYFGPGTRLTVL.

This chain connects TRBV3-1 to TRBJ1-2; D unclear. Germline lookup yields CDR1 LGHDT and CDR2 YNNKEL (reference sequence). This CDR3 is built from 16 residues. Deletions cut 0 bases from V and 0 bases from J, with 11 bases between. The CDR3: CASSQDSRRTNYGYTF. CDR3 nucleotides: TGTGCCAGCAGCCAAGATAGTCGGAGGACTAACTATGGCTACACCTTC.